This TCR beta chain was recovered during a study of cytomegalovirus exposure and HLA in healthy donors. The data were produced by immunoSEQ multiplex PCR, yet TCRdb's version contains in-frame clones alone and is incomplete. The sample shows approximately 170,000 clones, 80% to 85% of them seen only once. Worth noting for this clone: Its antigen is as yet unknown.

Study-level findings and limits: Among TCR sequences, most were rare, though some public TCRs appeared in many donors.

Germline V gene lookup returns CDR1 MNHEY and CDR2 SMNVEV (reference sequence). The CDR3 contains 15 residues. The V segment lost 4 bases and the J segment 3 bases; nucleotides outside the gene matches: 7. The sample taken for sequencing was PBMCs. The chain uses TRBV27 and TRBJ2-7, with 9 bases aligning to TRBD2. The clonotype was recovered from a man under 40 in good health and CMV-seropositive. The CDR3 bases are TGTGCCAGCAGTTCACCCGGGACTAGCAGCTACGAGCAGTACTTC. Translated: CASSSPGTSSYEQYF.